These T cell receptor beta chains were read from a single sample in a study of blood T cell repertoires in COVID-19. Data came from immunoSEQ multiplex PCR; TCRdb stores just in-frame clones and leaves some out. This sample has about 670,000 clones, with about 90% found just once. Sequenced input: peripheral blood. The source is a woman aged 18 to 35 with acute or convalescent COVID-19. Both conserved end residues are trimmed from each CDR3. D genes are given only for firm matches. Clone size is stated in some rows and not others, as once, few, many or a class when expanded.

D gene	V gene	J gene	clone size	CDR3 protein
-	TRBV3-1/TRBV3-2	TRBJ1-3	-	ASSLALAGTGNTIY
-	TRBV4-1	TRBJ1-4	-	ASSQGTALPNEKLF
-	TRBV19	TRBJ2-4	-	ASSPEPSRVQY
TRBD2	TRBV5-6	TRBJ2-2	-	ASSSLAGGNTGELF
-	TRBV25-1	TRBJ1-1	-	ASSESERGVRFTEAF
-	TRBV4-3	TRBJ2-1	-	ASSQEELKGLGDEQF
-	TRBV9	TRBJ2-2	-	ASSASVTGELF
TRBD1	TRBV4-3	TRBJ1-1	-	ASSQVPGGITGTEAF
TRBD2	TRBV27	TRBJ2-2	few	ASSFTAGDTGELF
TRBD1	TRBV5-6	TRBJ1-5	-	ASSFEGALQPQH
-	TRBV4-3	TRBJ1-4	-	ASSQDPGGKGNEKLF
TRBD1	TRBV6-5	TRBJ1-1	once	AIDRGLNTEAF
TRBD2	TRBV2	TRBJ2-7	-	ASGRAGIRYEQY
TRBD1	TRBV9	TRBJ1-5	-	ASGGTELYQPQH
-	TRBV4-1	TRBJ1-1	once	ASSQGIRAGKKNTEAF
TRBD1	TRBV4-3	TRBJ2-3	-	ASSQDWGRGTDTQY
-	TRBV5-1	TRBJ1-3	-	ASSFGGGNTIY
TRBD1	TRBV6-2/TRBV6-3	TRBJ1-1	-	ASSWRDRGDTEAF
-	TRBV6-2/TRBV6-3	TRBJ1-5	once	ASSTSPIGYSNQPQH
TRBD1	TRBV4-1	TRBJ2-3	-	ASSQEDRGRPDTQY
TRBD1	TRBV7-2	TRBJ1-3	-	ASSLGGQGLSGNTIY
TRBD1	TRBV18	TRBJ1-4	-	ASLQGATNEKLF
-	TRBV6-5	TRBJ1-3	few	ASSYSYSGNTIY
-	TRBV5-1	TRBJ2-1	-	ASSLLNRQLNEQF
TRBD2	TRBV5-1	TRBJ2-3	-	ASKARLAGGDTQY
-	TRBV18	TRBJ1-2	-	ASSPSLDYGYT
-	TRBV7-9	TRBJ1-2	-	ASSLAGGVGYT
-	TRBV5-1	TRBJ1-1	-	ASSQDPGNTEAF
TRBD1	TRBV4-1	TRBJ1-2	-	ASSPQGDRGPSAYGYT
TRBD1	TRBV5-3	TRBJ1-1	-	ARSLAETGGTEAF
-	TRBV19	TRBJ2-4	-	ASGLPGLSIGIRKNIQY
-	TRBV4-3	TRBJ1-2	-	ASSQDPVGEGGYT
TRBD2	TRBV7-8	TRBJ2-2	-	ASSLRSGGNTGELF
-	TRBV6-4	TRBJ2-1	-	ASSDSAGWGEQF
TRBD1	TRBV3-1/TRBV3-2	TRBJ1-6	-	ASRPGIRLGQVSSPLH